These 30 T cell receptor beta chains were sequenced from one sample in a study of T cell responses to AZD1222 COVID-19 vaccine. Assay: immunoSEQ multiplex PCR; the TCRdb copy retains only in-frame clones and omits some. The sample gives about 110,000 clones, roughly 84% of which show up once; about 1.2% is in the top ten. The sample consisted of peripheral blood, taken on day 0 of AZD1222 vaccination. Source of these receptors: an adult in good health.

The V gene is TRBV13, the J gene TRBJ1-1; D is unclear. This CDR3 region has 13 residues. From germline, CDR1 is PRHDT and CDR2 FYEKMQ (reference sequence). Trimming pared 10 bases from V and 1 base from J, leaving 13 bases between. The CDR3 loop reads CATRALGNTEAFF. CDR3 nucleotide sequence: TGTGCCACACGGGCCCTCGGGAACACTGAAGCTTTCTTT.

The chain couples TRBV5-5 to TRBJ2-5; D unresolved. V dropped 0 bases and J dropped 5 bases, with 14 bases sitting between them. The V gene's germline CDR1 is SGHKS and CDR2 YYEKEE (reference sequence). This CDR3 is 15 amino acids long. This chain's CDR3 is CASSLDKLVWETQYF. Here the CDR3 DNA reads TGTGCCAGCAGCTTGGACAAGCTAGTCTGGGAGACCCAGTACTTC. The full variable domain, completed using reference TRBV5-5 and TRBJ2-5, is DAGVTQSPTHLIKTRGQQVTLRCSPISGHKSVSWYQQVLGQGPQFIFQYYEKEERGRGNFPDRFSARQFPNYSSELNVNALLLGDSALYLCASSLDKLVWETQYFGPGTRLLVL.

The V call is TRBV6-4, the J call TRBJ1-1, with no clear D. The V gene's germline CDR1 is MRHNA and CDR2 SNTAGT. This CDR3 comprises 16 residues. V lost 8 bases to trimming and J lost 5 bases, with 24 bases between them. The CDR3 is CASRLIPGATGTEAFF. The CDR3 region has the DNA TGTGCCAGCCGCCTAATTCCGGGAGCCACCGGGACTGAAGCTTTCTTT.

This rearrangement joins TRBV7-8 to TRBJ2-5, with 8 bases fitting TRBD1. This CDR3 spans 14 amino acids. V shed 5 bases and J 7 bases; nucleotides not matched to a gene: 9. Germline CDR1 is SGHVS and CDR2 is FQNEAQ. CDR3 bases: TGTGCCAGCAGCCCCCCGACAGGGGACGGGACCCAGTACTTC. Encoded protein: CASSPPTGDGTQYF.

This clone showed up just once. The rearrangement joins TRBV5-4 to TRBJ1-4; tentative D call: TRBD1 (5 bases). CDR3 length equals 15 residues. Germline V gives CDR1 SGHNT, CDR2 YYREEE (reference sequence). Trimming stripped 4 bases from V and 5 bases from J, with 15 bases between. The CDR3 is CASSVKGLVNEKLFF. CDR3 DNA sequence: TGTGCCAGCAGCGTGAAGGGGCTGGTAAATGAAAAACTGTTTTTT.

V usage is TRBV10-1 and J usage is TRBJ2-7; D not certain. The V end was cut by 0 bases, the J end by 5 bases, with 11 bases between. The germline CDR1 and CDR2 sequences are WNHNN and SYGVQD (reference sequence). The CDR3 extends over 14 amino acids. Here the CDR3 DNA reads TGCGCCAGCAGTGAGTCGCCGTGGGAACACGAGCAGTACTTC. Translation gives CASSESPWEHEQYF.

About this clone itself: One end of the junction is discordant with germline, which a read error may explain. The chain links TRBV4-1 to TRBJ2-1; D is tentatively TRBD1 or TRBD2 (5 bases each). The CDR3 consists of 14 residues. From germline, CDR1 is MGHRA and CDR2 YSYEKL. CDR3 nucleotide sequence: TGCGCCAGCAGCCAAGAGACTATTGGCAGGGCGCAGCTCTTC. This encodes CASSQETIGRAQLF.

This clone appeared a single time. This chain links TRBV10-3 with TRBJ1-1, with TRBD1 matching over 7 bases. This CDR3 has 14 amino acids. V lost 6 bases and J lost 0; bases outside the gene matches: 4. Per the germline V gene, CDR1 is ENHRY and CDR2 is SYGVKD. CDR3 protein: CAIRAGTVNTEAFF. The CDR3 DNA reads as TGTGCCATCAGAGCCGGGACAGTGAACACTGAAGCTTTCTTT.

The chain has TRBV6-5 and TRBJ2-7; the match to TRBD2 covers 11 bases. The CDR3 is 13 residues long. Trimming removed 8 bases from V and 2 bases from J; junction bases left unmatched: 2. Germline CDR1 is MNHEY and CDR2 is SVGAGI. This CDR3 is CASRSGGAYEQYF. CDR3 sequence (DNA): TGTGCCAGCCGTAGCGGGGGGGCCTACGAGCAGTACTTC.

The chain carries TRBV19 and TRBJ2-3, with a weak D call TRBD2 (5 bases). The CDR3 runs 16 residues. Germline V gene data show CDR1 as LNHDA and CDR2 as SQIVND (reference sequence). Trimming shortened V by 4 bases and J by 6 bases, and 20 bases separated the two germline ends. The CDR3 DNA follows: TGTGCCAGTAGTACATCGGGTTGGTCCCGCGGGGATACGCAGTATTTT. It encodes CASSTSGWSRGDTQYF.

V gene TRBV19 combines with J gene TRBJ1-1, with D perhaps matching TRBD1 (5 bases). CDR3 length: 14 residues. Trimming took off 3 bases at V and 1 base at J, with 9 bases between the two ends. Germline CDR1 is LNHDA and CDR2 is SQIVND (reference sequence). Written as DNA, the CDR3 is TGTGCCAGTAGTATTCACGGACAGAACACTGAAGCTTTCTTT. Its protein product is CASSIHGQNTEAFF. Full variable domain (rest looked up from reference TRBV19 and TRBJ1-1): DGGITQSPKYLFRKEGQNVTLSCEQNLNHDAMYWYRQDPGQGLRLIYYSQIVNDFQKGDIAEGYSVSREKKESFPLTVTSAQKNPTAFYLCASSIHGQNTEAFFGQGTRLTVV.

This clone has a handful of counts. The V call is TRBV10-2, the J call TRBJ1-1, with D perhaps TRBD1 (6 bases). Germline CDR1 WSHSY, CDR2 SAAADI. V was trimmed by 7 bases and J by 2 bases, leaving 23 bases between them. The CDR3 sequence is 17 residues long. CDR3 nucleotide sequence: TGCGCCAGCATAACGAGGGGGGCCTTCCCGGCCAACACTGAAGCTTTCTTT. Translation gives CASITRGAFPANTEAFF.

This rearrangement joins TRBV18 to TRBJ2-7, with D possibly TRBD1 on 8 matching bases. The germline V gene encodes CDR1 KGHSH and CDR2 LQKENI. The CDR3 runs to 16 residues. V lost 3 bases and J lost 2, with 17 bases in between. The CDR3 coding sequence is TGTGCCAGCTCACCCAATGGACAGGGACTAACCTACGAGCAGTACTTC. Translated, it gives CASSPNGQGLTYEQYF.

The genes are TRBV4-2 and TRBJ1-3; a weak D match, TRBD1 (6 bases). Germline V gene data show CDR1 as LGHNA and CDR2 as YNFKEQ. Trimming left V 4 bases short and J 0 bases short, with 13 bases between. The CDR3 is made up of 16 amino acids. The CDR3 DNA reads TGTGCCAGCAGCCCTGAAGGGACAAACTCTGGAAACACCATATATTTT. The encoded protein is CASSPEGTNSGNTIYF.

The chain combines TRBV5-1 with TRBJ2-2; a weak D match, TRBD1 (5 bases). The CDR3 loop spans 15 amino acids. Germline V gene sequence: CDR1 SGHRS, CDR2 YFSETQ. V lost 4 bases to trimming and J lost 4 bases, with 14 bases between them. The CDR3 region has the DNA TGCGCCAGCAGCGTGGTTTCAGGGCCCACCGGGGAGCTGTTTTTT. Amino acid sequence: CASSVVSGPTGELFF.

This chain joins TRBV29-1 and TRBJ2-3; 9 bases agree with TRBD2. The germline gives CDR1 SQVTM, CDR2 ANQGSEA. CDR3 size: 13 residues. The V gene end was trimmed by 7 bases and the J gene end by 3 bases; junction bases not matched to a gene: 5. CDR3 DNA: TGCAGCGCTGGGACTAGCCGAACAGATACGCAGTATTTT. This gives the protein CSAGTSRTDTQYF.

This clone has just one count. The CDR3, as DNA: TGCGCCAGCAGCCAAGGTGACAGTGCATCCACTGAAGCTTTCTTT. Translation gives CASSQGDSASTEAFF. The gene calls are TRBV4-3 and TRBJ1-1; possible D gene TRBD1, 5 bases. The V gene lost 1 base and the J gene lost 4 bases, with 13 bases spanning the gap. Per the germline V gene, CDR1 is LGHNA and CDR2 is YSLEER. There are 15 residues in the CDR3.

The sample holds a few counts of this clone. The rearrangement links TRBV7-9 to TRBJ2-5; D possibly matches TRBD1 or TRBD2 (5 bases each). Germline loops: CDR1 SEHNR, CDR2 FQNEAQ (reference sequence). CDR3 length equals 15 residues. Trimming cost V 0 bases and J 2 bases, with 10 bases left between them. The CDR3 is CASSLARGVQETQYF. As DNA, the CDR3 is TGTGCCAGCAGCTTAGCGCGAGGGGTTCAAGAGACCCAGTACTTC.

The chain recombines TRBV7-9 with TRBJ2-1, with D perhaps matching TRBD2 (5 bases). The CDR3 has 13 residues. V was trimmed by 2 bases and J by 4 bases, leaving 6 bases between them. Germline V gene data show CDR1 as SEHNR and CDR2 as FQNEAQ (reference sequence). The CDR3 region is CASSLLAYNEQFF. In nucleotides, the CDR3 is TGTGCCAGCAGCTTACTAGCTTACAATGAGCAGTTCTTC.

The chain recombines TRBV7-8 with TRBJ2-1; D may match TRBD1 or TRBD2 (5 bases each). Trimming took 1 base from V and 7 from J, leaving 17 bases between them. The CDR3 consists of 16 residues. Germline loops: CDR1 SGHVS, CDR2 FQNEAQ. CDR3 coding DNA: TGTGCCAGCAGCTTAGATGCCTACCTAGGGGAGAATGAGCAGTTCTTC. Its protein is CASSLDAYLGENEQFF. The variable domain in full, with the rest retrieved from reference TRBV7-8 and TRBJ2-1, is GAGVSQSPRYKVAKRGQDVALRCDPISGHVSLFWYQQALGQGPEFLTYFQNEAQLDKSGLPSDRFFAERPEGSVSTLKIQRTQQEDSAVYLCASSLDAYLGENEQFFGPGTRLTVL.

The rearrangement links TRBV4-3 to TRBJ2-2; 13 bases are a match to TRBD2. The CDR3 consists of 16 residues. V dropped 4 bases and J dropped 5; count of bases not matched to a gene: 4. Germline loops: CDR1 LGHNA, CDR2 YSLEER. The CDR3 reads CASSRGLAGVTGELFF. CDR3 DNA sequence: TGCGCCAGCAGCCGAGGACTAGCGGGGGTTACCGGGGAGCTGTTTTTT.

This chain connects TRBV4-1 to TRBJ2-1; D not certain. Germline CDR1 reads MGHRA; CDR2 reads YSYEKL. The CDR3 runs 13 residues. Trimming left V 1 base short and J 5 bases short, with 6 bases between. CDR3 amino acids: CASSQGIDNEQFF. The CDR3 DNA reads TGCGCCAGCAGCCAAGGTATCGACAATGAGCAGTTCTTC.

The chain recombines TRBV7-9 with TRBJ2-3, with D tentatively TRBD1 (6 bases). The V and J ends lost 8 bases and 2 bases respectively, with 11 bases between them. CDR3 length: 13 amino acids. CDR1 and CDR2 from the germline V gene are SEHNR and FQNEAQ (reference sequence). The chain's CDR3 is CASYGQFTDTQYF. DNA of the CDR3: TGTGCCAGCTATGGACAGTTCACAGATACGCAGTATTTT.

The chain combines TRBV7-6 with TRBJ1-6, with D perhaps TRBD1 (5 bases). Germline assignment: CDR1 SGHVS and CDR2 FNYEAQ. The CDR3 contains 18 residues. V shed 0 bases and J shed 2 bases, with 14 bases lying between them. DNA for the CDR3: TGTGCCAGCAGCTTAGCAGCGGGGGGGACCACCTATAATTCACCCCTCCACTTT. It translates to CASSLAAGGTTYNSPLHF.

The J gene is TRBJ1-1, the V gene TRBV19; the match to TRBD1 covers 8 bases. The germline CDR1 and CDR2 sequences are LNHDA and SQIVND (reference sequence). J lost 2 bases, V lost 4 bases, and 3 bases had no gene match. The CDR3 has 14 residues. CDR3 in amino acids: CASSKQGANTEAFF. CDR3 nucleotide sequence: TGTGCCAGTAGTAAGCAGGGGGCAAACACTGAAGCTTTCTTT.

This rearrangement joins TRBV5-1 to TRBJ2-7, with D possibly being TRBD2 (6 bases). Between the trimmed V and J ends, which lost 0 bases and 0 bases, there was a span of 10 bases. From germline, CDR1 is SGHRS and CDR2 YFSETQ. The CDR3 sequence is 15 residues long. CDR3 nucleotide sequence: TGCGCCAGCAGCTTGGGGCGGGGTAGCTCCTACGAGCAGTACTTC. Protein product: CASSLGRGSSYEQYF.

This clone was detected once. The V and J genes are TRBV7-9 and TRBJ1-5; possible D gene TRBD1, 5 bases. The CDR3 has 16 amino acids. Germline lookup yields CDR1 SEHNR and CDR2 FQNEAQ (reference sequence). V lost 2 bases, J lost 4 bases, and 15 bases lay in between. The CDR3 nucleotides read TGTGCCAGCAGCTTACTGACGGGCGGGGGGAATCAGCCCCAGCATTTT. Its protein product is CASSLLTGGGNQPQHF.

The CDR3 protein is CAWSGGLRNQPQHF. The DNA of the CDR3 is TGTGCCTGGAGTGGTGGGTTACGCAATCAGCCCCAGCATTTT. This chain joins TRBV30 and TRBJ1-5; no clear D. V dropped 1 base and J dropped 2 bases, with 9 bases sitting between them. The CDR3 spans 14 residues. Germline V gene sequence: CDR1 GTSNPN, CDR2 SVGIG (reference sequence). The full variable domain, in which reference TRBV30 and TRBJ1-5 provide the parts outside the CDR3, is SQTIHQWPATLVQPVGSPLSLECTVEGTSNPNLYWYRQAAGRGLQLLFYSVGIGQISSEVPQNLSASRPQDRQFILSSKKLLLSDSGFYLCAWSGGLRNQPQHFGDGTRLSIL.

The chain employs TRBV20-1 and TRBJ1-1, with D hard to call. Trimming stripped 4 bases from V and 5 bases from J, with 8 bases between. The V gene's germline CDR1 is DFQATT and CDR2 SNEGSKA (reference sequence). The CDR3 spans 11 residues. The chain's CDR3 is CSATTETEAFF. Here the CDR3 DNA reads TGCAGTGCTACAACCGAAACTGAAGCTTTCTTT.

This rearrangement joins TRBV4-1 to TRBJ1-4; D is uncertain. Looked up from germline, CDR1 is MGHRA and CDR2 is YSYEKL. This CDR3 is built from 15 residues. V was shortened by 1 base and J by 4 bases, with 10 bases between the two germline ends. The CDR3 loop is CASSQVGQLNEKLFF. CDR3 bases: TGCGCCAGCAGCCAAGTGGGCCAGCTTAATGAAAAACTGTTTTTT.